This T cell receptor (beta chain) derives from a study of regulatory T cells in long-lasting Graves disease. At least ten counts were recorded for this clonotype. V trimming: 5 bases; J trimming: 13 bases; junction bases outside the gene matches: 9. Per germline, CDR1 SGHDN and CDR2 FVKESK. The CDR3 contains 12 residues. Time point noted: newly diagnosed GD, antithyroid drugs for less than 3 months. PBMCs provided the RNA from which the TCR library was made. iRepertoire HTBI primers and Arm-PCR of CDR3 regions built TCR beta libraries. MiXCR, applied by TCRdb to the multiplex PCR reads, yields one record per CDR3 protein. The sample includes over 350,000 distinct CDR3 sequences, 15% seen only once; the top ten take roughly 8%. The same sample was also studied in work on T cells in Graves' hyperthyroidism and ophthalmopathy.

The gene calls are TRBV14 and TRBJ2-3; 7 bases are shared with TRBD2. This specimen was peripheral blood mononuclear cells (PBMCs), taken at new diagnosis, from a patient treated with antithyroid drugs. The clonotype originates from a woman in her 40s with Graves disease. This CDR3 reads CASSGDYRPKYF. CDR3 sequence (DNA): TGTGCCAGCAGCGGGGACTACCGTCCCAAGTATTTT.